Reported below is one T cell receptor beta chain. This sample is drawn from a study of control samples from healthy donors and cancer patients. Some clones are missing from TCRdb's copy, which holds only in-frame ones; the method was immunoSEQ multiplex PCR. Among 90,000 or so clones listed, roughly 84% were seen once. This CDR3 is built from 17 residues. V lost 0 bases and J lost 3, with 19 bases in between. CDR1 SGHRS and CDR2 YFSETQ come from the germline V gene. The gene calls are TRBV5-1 and TRBJ2-7; D is possibly TRBD2 (6 bases). This sequence originates from a man aged 65-85 years with lung cancer. Material for sequencing was PBMCs. The CDR3 nucleotides are TGCGCCAGCAGCTTGGCTCGGCGGGGAGATGGGTTCTACGAGCAGTACTTC. Protein sequence: CASSLARRGDGFYEQYF.